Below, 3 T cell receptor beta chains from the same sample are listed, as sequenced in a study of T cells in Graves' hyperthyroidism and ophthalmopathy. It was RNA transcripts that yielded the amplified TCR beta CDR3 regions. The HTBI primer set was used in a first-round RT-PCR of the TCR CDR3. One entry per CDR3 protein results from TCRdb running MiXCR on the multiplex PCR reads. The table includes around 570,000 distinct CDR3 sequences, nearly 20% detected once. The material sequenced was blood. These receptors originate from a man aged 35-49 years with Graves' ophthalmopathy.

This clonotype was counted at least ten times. The CDR3 protein is CASSPGTGPLHF. CDR3 in DNA: TGTGCCAGCAGCCCGGGGACAGGCCCCCTCCACTTT. The V and J genes are TRBV7-2 and TRBJ1-6; 8 positions match TRBD1. V trimming: 5 bases; J trimming: 13 bases; junction bases outside the gene matches: 4. Germline values: CDR1 SGHTA, CDR2 FQGNSA. The CDR3 contains 12 residues.

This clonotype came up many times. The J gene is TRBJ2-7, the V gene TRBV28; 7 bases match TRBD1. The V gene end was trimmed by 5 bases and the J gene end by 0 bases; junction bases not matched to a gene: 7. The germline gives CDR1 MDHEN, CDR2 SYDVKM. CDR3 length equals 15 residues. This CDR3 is CASSPTGTASYEQYF. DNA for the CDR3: TGTGCCAGCAGTCCAACGGGGACAGCCTCCTACGAGCAGTACTTC.

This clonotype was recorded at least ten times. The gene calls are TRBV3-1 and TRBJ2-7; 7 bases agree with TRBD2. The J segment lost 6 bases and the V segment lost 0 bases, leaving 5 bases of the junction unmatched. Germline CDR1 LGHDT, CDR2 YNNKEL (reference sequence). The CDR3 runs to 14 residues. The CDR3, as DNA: TGTGCCAGCAGCCAAGATCGGTCGGGAGGCGAGCAGTACTTC. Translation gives CASSQDRSGGEQYF.